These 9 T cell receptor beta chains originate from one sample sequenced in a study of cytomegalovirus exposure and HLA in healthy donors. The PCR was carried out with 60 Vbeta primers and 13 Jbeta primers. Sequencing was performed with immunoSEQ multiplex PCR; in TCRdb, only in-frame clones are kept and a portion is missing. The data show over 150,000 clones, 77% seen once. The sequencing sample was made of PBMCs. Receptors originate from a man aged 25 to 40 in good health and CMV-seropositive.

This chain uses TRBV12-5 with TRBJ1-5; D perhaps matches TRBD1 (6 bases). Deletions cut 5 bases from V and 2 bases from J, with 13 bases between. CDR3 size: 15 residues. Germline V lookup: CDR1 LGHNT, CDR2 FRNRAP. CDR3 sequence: CASGPRTVGNQPQHF. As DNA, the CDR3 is TGTGCTAGTGGTCCGAGGACAGTTGGCAATCAGCCCCAGCATTTT.

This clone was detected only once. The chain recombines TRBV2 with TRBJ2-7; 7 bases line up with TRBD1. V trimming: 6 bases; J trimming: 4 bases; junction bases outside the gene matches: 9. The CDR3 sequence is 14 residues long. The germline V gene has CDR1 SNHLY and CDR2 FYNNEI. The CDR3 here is CASRFLGGQYEQYF. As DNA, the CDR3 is TGTGCCAGCAGGTTCCTAGGGGGCCAGTACGAGCAGTACTTC.

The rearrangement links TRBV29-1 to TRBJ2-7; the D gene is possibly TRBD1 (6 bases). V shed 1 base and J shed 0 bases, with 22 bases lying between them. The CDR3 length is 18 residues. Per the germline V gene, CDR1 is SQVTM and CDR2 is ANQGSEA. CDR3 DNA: TGCAGCGTTGAAGCCCCCGACAGGTACTCGGGGAGCTCCTACGAGCAGTACTTC. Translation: CSVEAPDRYSGSSYEQYF.

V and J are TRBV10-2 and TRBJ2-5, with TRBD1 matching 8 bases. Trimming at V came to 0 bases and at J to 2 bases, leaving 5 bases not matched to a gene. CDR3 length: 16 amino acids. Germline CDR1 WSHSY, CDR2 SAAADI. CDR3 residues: CASSESGQAKQETQYF. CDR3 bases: TGCGCCAGCAGTGAGTCGGGACAGGCGAAACAAGAGACCCAGTACTTC.

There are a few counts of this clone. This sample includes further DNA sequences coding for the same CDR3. The CDR3 protein is CASSYRDRGHEQFF. The CDR3 DNA sequence: TGTGCCAGCAGTTACCGAGACAGGGGGCATGAGCAGTTCTTC. V is TRBV6-5 and J is TRBJ2-1, with 10 bases lining up with TRBD1. After removal of 2 bases from V and 8 bases from J, the junction contained 3 bases not matched to a gene. The CDR3 covers 14 residues. Germline CDR1 MNHEY, CDR2 SVGAGI.

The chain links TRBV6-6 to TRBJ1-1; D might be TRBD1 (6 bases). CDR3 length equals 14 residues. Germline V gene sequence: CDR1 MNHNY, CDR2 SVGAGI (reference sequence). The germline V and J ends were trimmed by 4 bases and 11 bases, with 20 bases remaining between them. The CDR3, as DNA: TGTGCCAGCAGTTCGTGGGGGCGGATCTTGACTGCTTTCTTT. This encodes CASSSWGRILTAFF.

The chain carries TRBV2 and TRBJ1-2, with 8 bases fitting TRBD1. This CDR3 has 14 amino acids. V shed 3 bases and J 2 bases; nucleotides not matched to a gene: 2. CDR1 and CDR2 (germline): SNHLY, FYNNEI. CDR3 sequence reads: CASSDRGPNYGYTF. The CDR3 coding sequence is TGTGCCAGCAGTGACAGGGGGCCCAACTATGGCTACACCTTC. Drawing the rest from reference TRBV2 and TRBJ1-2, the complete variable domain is EPEVTQTPSHQVTQMGQEVILRCVPISNHLYFYWYRQILGQKVEFLVSFYNNEISEKSEIFDDQFSVERPDGSNFTLKIRSTKLEDSAMYFCASSDRGPNYGYTFGSGTRLTVV.

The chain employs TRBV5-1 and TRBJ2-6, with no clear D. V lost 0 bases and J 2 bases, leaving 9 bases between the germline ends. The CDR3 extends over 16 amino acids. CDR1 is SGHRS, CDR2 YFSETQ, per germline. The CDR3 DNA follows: TGCGCCAGCAGCTTGGTCGGTCCTCCTGGGGCCAACGTCCTGACTTTC. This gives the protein CASSLVGPPGANVLTF.

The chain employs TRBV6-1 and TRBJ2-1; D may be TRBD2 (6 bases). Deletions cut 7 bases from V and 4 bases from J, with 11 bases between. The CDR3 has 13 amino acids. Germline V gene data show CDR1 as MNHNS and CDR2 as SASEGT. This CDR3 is CASKGLPYNEQFF. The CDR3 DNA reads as TGTGCCAGCAAGGGACTTCCGTACAATGAGCAGTTCTTC.